This TCR beta chain was captured in a study of Ad26.COV2.S vaccination and SARS-CoV-2 variants (dated by TCRdb to the early 2020s). Regarding the complete study: Vaccine-arm donors were drawn from COV1001, a multicentre, randomized, double-blind, placebo-controlled phase I-IIa trial of Ad26.COV2.S in healthy adults. TCRbeta repertoire sequencing served as the tool for gauging how specific and how broad the SARS-CoV-2-reactive T cell receptors were following Ad26.COV2.S vaccination. The TCR-sequenced set comprised roughly 30 samples: roughly 19 Ad26.COV2.S vaccine recipients, 5 placebo recipients and 8 SARS-CoV-2 convalescent individuals. Ad26.COV2.S was administered intramuscularly at a dose of 5x10^10 or 1x10^11 viral particles, either as one shot or as two shots given 56 days apart. Investigators did not know the trial group allocation while performing experiments and assessing outcomes. Trial participants were randomized into five groups of five: low-dose or high-dose Ad26.COV2.S given once or twice, or placebo on both occasions. Here is what the overall study found, with its caveats: The study was not powered to compare responses between vaccine doses or regimens. The authors noted that total T cell responses may have been underestimated by the TCR breadth and depth analyses. Substantial breadth of spike-specific CD8+ and CD4+ T cell responses was reported after vaccination. Non-spike TCR breadth was comparable between vaccine and placebo recipients, consistent with the vaccine containing only spike. Spike-specific TCR breadth was higher in Ad26.COV2.S recipients than in placebo recipients (P = 0.0014).

In light of the paper, this sample's treatment or condition label describes: some 20 received Ad26.COV2.S at low or high dose, single or two shots; about 5 received placebo; per-sample allocation not given. For vaccine and placebo recipients, the sequenced repertoires came from samples collected on day 63 after the first injection. In Cohort 1b, 25 adults aged 18-55 years were enrolled at a single site in Boston, USA, between 29 July and 7 August 2020. As a vaccine, Ad26.COV2.S was a replication-incompetent adenovirus type 26 vector that expressed a prefusion-stabilized SARS-CoV-2 spike protein derived from the original Wuhan strain. For CDR1 and CDR2, the germline V gene lists MNHEY and SVGEGT. The CDR3 covers 14 residues, taking in both the cysteine and the phenylalanine. CDR3 DNA is the only sequence kept; it has 42 bases, read in frame from the first base. V drops 3 bases and J drops 7 bases, leaving 16 bases in between.

The immunoSEQ Assay was the method used to sequence TCRbeta CDR3 regions. After extraction, genomic DNA underwent amplification by bias-controlled multiplex PCR, followed by high-throughput sequencing. Turning to the authors' computational methods: To quantify the absolute abundance of every unique TCRbeta CDR3 region, sequences were collapsed and filtered. T cell fraction was estimated by normalization of TCRbeta template counts to usable DNA, with usable DNA being measured through amplification of reference genes present in all nucleated cells. Repertoire TCRs were annotated as SARS-CoV-2-specific when V gene, CDR3 amino acid sequence and J gene were exactly matched to a known reactive TCR set. The reference SARS-CoV-2 TCR set came from MIRA and was filtered for enrichment in COVID-19-positive ImmuneCODE repertoires, removing public or cross-reactive TCRs. Drawing on the MIRA antigens, annotated TCRs were analysed further at the level of specific ORF or position within ORF. Depth was the summed frequency of annotated unique rearrangements, while breadth was defined as annotated unique rearrangements over total unique productive rearrangements. Two-sided Wilcoxon rank-sum tests were used to compare TCR breadth between groups. The table was pulled from immuneACCESS by TCRdb, which kept in-frame rearrangements only. Such tables lose some clones; where checked, under half of the loss comes from unresolved V genes, and the rest has no known cause. The DNA gave D and trimming, while V, J and clone size come from that table. The sample includes approximately 500,000 clones, with roughly 87% observed a single time. The ten most abundant clones make up around 13% of the sample.

A remark on this clone: Which antigen it targets is not known. No much larger clone is present one base from it, and per-base qualities are unavailable.

The sequenced sample was peripheral blood, obtained in a trial of Ad26.COV2.S vaccine versus placebo. The receptor's source is a person aged 18 to 65 who received the Ad26.COV2.S COVID-19 vaccine or a placebo. The rearranged chain carries TRBV6-2 or TRBV6-3 and TRBJ2-7, and possibly TRBD2, on 7 matching bases. The CDR3 region: CASSYRGRAEEQYF. The DNA sequence is given as TGTGCCAGCAGTTATAGGGGGAGGGCTGAAGAGCAGTACTTC.